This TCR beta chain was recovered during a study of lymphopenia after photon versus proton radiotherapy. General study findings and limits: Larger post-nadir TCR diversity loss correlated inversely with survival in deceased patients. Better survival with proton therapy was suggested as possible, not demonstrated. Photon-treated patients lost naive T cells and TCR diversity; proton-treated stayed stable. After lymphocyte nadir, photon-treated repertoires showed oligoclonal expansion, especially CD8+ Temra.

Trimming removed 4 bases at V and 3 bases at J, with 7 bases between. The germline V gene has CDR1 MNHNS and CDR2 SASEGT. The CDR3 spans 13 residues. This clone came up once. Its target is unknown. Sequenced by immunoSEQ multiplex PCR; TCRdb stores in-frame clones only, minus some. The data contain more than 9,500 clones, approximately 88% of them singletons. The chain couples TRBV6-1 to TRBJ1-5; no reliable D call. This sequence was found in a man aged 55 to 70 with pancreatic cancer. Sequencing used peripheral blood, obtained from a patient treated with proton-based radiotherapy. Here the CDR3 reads CASSGVDNQPQHF. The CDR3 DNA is TGTGCCAGCAGTGGGGTTGACAATCAGCCCCAGCATTTT.